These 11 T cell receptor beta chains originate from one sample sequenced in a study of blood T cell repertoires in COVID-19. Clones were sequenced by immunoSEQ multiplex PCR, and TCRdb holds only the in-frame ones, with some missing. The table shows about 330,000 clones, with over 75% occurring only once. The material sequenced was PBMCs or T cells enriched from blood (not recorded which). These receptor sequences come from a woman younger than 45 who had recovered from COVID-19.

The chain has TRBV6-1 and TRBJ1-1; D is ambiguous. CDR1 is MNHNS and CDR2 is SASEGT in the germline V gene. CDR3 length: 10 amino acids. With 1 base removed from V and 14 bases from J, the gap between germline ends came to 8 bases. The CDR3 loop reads CASSEEAGFF. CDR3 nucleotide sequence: TGTGCCAGCAGTGAAGAAGCGGGATTCTTT.

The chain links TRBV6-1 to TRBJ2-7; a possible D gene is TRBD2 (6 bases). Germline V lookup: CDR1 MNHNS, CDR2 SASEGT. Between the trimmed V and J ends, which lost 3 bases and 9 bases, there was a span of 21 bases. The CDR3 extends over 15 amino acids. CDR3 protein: CASSEAPHGAGRQYF. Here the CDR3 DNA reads TGTGCCAGCAGTGAGGCCCCACATGGGGCCGGGAGGCAGTACTTC.

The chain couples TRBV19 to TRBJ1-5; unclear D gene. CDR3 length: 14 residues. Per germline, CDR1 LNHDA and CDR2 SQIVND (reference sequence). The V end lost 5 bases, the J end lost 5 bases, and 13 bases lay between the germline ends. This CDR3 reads CASSRVIEDQPQHF. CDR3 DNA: TGTGCCAGTAGTCGGGTCATTGAAGATCAGCCCCAGCATTTT.

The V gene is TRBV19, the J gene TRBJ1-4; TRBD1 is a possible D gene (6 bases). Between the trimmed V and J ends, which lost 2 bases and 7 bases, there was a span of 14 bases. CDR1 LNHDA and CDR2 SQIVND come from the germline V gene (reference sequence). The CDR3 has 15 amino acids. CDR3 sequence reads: CASSILGGIFEKLFF. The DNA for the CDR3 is TGTGCCAGTAGTATACTTGGGGGCATTTTTGAAAAACTGTTTTTT.

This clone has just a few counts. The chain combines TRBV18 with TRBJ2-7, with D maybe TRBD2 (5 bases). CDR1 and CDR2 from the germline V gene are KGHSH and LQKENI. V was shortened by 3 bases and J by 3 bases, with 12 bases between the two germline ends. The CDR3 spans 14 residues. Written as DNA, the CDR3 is TGTGCCAGCTCACCGGGCCGGGGAAACTACGAGCAGTACTTC. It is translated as CASSPGRGNYEQYF. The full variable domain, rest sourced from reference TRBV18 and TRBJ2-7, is NAGVMQNPRHLVRRRGQEARLRCSPMKGHSHVYWYRQLPEEGLKFMVYLQKENIIDESGMPKERFSAEFPKEGPSILRIQQVVRGDSAAYFCASSPGRGNYEQYFGPGTRLTVT.

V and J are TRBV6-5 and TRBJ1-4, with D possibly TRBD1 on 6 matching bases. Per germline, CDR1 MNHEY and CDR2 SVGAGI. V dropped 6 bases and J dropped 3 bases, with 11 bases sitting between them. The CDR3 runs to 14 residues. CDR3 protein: CASRPTGSNEKLFF. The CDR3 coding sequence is TGTGCCAGCAGACCGACAGGATCTAATGAAAAACTGTTTTTT.

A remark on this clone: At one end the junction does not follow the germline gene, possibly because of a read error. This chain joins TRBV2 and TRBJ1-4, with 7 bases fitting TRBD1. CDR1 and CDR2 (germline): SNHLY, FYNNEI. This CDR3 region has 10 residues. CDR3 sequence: CASRTGVLIF. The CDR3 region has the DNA TGTGCCAGCCGTACAGGGGTCTTGATTTTT.

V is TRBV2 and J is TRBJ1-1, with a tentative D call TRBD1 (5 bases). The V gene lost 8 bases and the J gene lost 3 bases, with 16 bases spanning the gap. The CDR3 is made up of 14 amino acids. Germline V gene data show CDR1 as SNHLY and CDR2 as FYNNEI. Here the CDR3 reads CASGAGFEDTEAFF. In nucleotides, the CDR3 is TGTGCCAGCGGAGCAGGGTTTGAGGACACTGAAGCTTTCTTT.

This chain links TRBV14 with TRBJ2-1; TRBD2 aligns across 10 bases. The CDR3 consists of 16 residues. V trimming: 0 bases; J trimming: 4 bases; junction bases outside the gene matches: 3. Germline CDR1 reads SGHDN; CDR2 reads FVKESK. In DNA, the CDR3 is TGTGCCAGCAGCCAAGAGAAGGGACTAGCGTACAATGAGCAGTTCTTC. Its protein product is CASSQEKGLAYNEQFF.

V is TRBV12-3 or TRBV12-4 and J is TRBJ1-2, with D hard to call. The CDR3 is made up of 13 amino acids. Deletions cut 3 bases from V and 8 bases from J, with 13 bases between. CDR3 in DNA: TGTGCCAGCAGTTTGAGGAGGAGGGAGGGCTACACCTTC. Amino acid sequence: CASSLRRREGYTF.

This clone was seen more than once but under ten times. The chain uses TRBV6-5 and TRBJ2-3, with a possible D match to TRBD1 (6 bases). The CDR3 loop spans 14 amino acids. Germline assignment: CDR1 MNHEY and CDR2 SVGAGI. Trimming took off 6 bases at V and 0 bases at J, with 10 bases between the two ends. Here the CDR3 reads CASRYDRSTDTQYF. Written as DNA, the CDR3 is TGTGCCAGCAGATACGACAGGAGCACAGATACGCAGTATTTT.